These 22 T cell receptor beta chains were sequenced from one sample in a study of OX40 agonist ivuxolimab in advanced cancers. The repertoire was sequenced with immunoSEQ multiplex PCR; TCRdb's copy has only in-frame clones and lacks some. The sample carries about 62,000 clones, 85% recorded once. The source was CD4+ or CD8+ T cells sorted from blood, collected in a trial of the OX40 agonist ivuxolimab. Every receptor here comes from an adult with an advanced solid tumor such as melanoma, head and neck, liver or kidney cancer.

The rearrangement joins TRBV6-1 to TRBJ1-1; unclear D gene. CDR3 length: 15 amino acids. V was trimmed by 2 bases and J by 8 bases, leaving 18 bases between them. Germline V gene lookup returns CDR1 MNHNS and CDR2 SASEGT. CDR3 DNA sequence: TGTGCCAGCAGTGAAATCGGCGATCCTATAGGAGAAGCTTTCTTT. Its translation is CASSEIGDPIGEAFF.

This rearrangement joins TRBV5-4 to TRBJ1-2; 7 nucleotides line up with TRBD1. Germline CDR1 SGHNT, CDR2 YYREEE (reference sequence). Trimming removed 1 base from V and 4 bases from J; junction bases left unmatched: 1. The CDR3 consists of 13 residues. DNA of the CDR3: TGTGCCAGCAGCTTGTCAGGGGGCTATGGCTACACCTTC. Translated: CASSLSGGYGYTF.

J is TRBJ2-3 and V is TRBV5-4; D is uncertain. This CDR3 has 13 amino acids. V was trimmed by 1 base and J by 1 base, leaving 4 bases between them. Germline V lookup: CDR1 SGHNT, CDR2 YYREEE (reference sequence). CDR3 amino acids: CASSLRGTDTQYF. In nucleotides, the CDR3 is TGTGCCAGCAGCTTGCGGGGCACAGATACGCAGTATTTT.

V gene TRBV5-1 combines with J gene TRBJ2-4; weak D call: TRBD2 (6 bases). The CDR3 spans 14 residues. From germline, CDR1 is SGHRS and CDR2 YFSETQ. V shed 0 bases and J shed 7 bases, with 11 bases lying between them. CDR3 coding DNA: TGCGCCAGCAGCTTGGAAGGAGGGAGGAACATTCAGTACTTC. It encodes CASSLEGGRNIQYF.

The chain recombines TRBV7-9 with TRBJ2-1, with no clear D. CDR1 and CDR2 (germline): SEHNR, FQNEAQ (reference sequence). Trimming took off 1 base at V and 10 bases at J, with 14 bases between the two ends. The CDR3 sequence is 14 residues long. The CDR3, as DNA: TGTGCCAGCAGCTTAGATCTGTTTGTCTGGGAGCAGTTCTTC. Translated, it gives CASSLDLFVWEQFF.

This clone was detected a few times. This rearrangement joins TRBV6-5 to TRBJ2-2; D ambiguous. The germline V gene encodes CDR1 MNHEY and CDR2 SVGAGI. The ends were cut back, 2 bases at V and 2 bases at J, with 3 bases in the middle. This CDR3 is built from 13 residues. CDR3 nucleotide sequence: TGTGCCAGCAGTTACAGTAACACCGGGGAGCTGTTTTTT. Translated, it gives CASSYSNTGELFF.

The chain is built from TRBV29-1 and TRBJ1-1; tentative D call: TRBD1 (5 bases). The CDR3 is 15 residues long. Germline V gene lookup returns CDR1 SQVTM and CDR2 ANQGSEA. Trimming left V 3 bases short and J 2 bases short, with 16 bases between. CDR3 loop: CSVDILGTSNTEAFF. The CDR3 nucleotides read TGCAGCGTTGACATTTTGGGGACCTCTAACACTGAAGCTTTCTTT. The full variable domain, in which reference TRBV29-1 and TRBJ1-1 provide the parts outside the CDR3, is SAVISQKPSRDICQRGTSLTIQCQVDSQVTMMFWYRQQPGQSLTLIATANQGSEATYESGFVIDKFPISRPNLTFSTLTVSNMSPEDSSIYLCSVDILGTSNTEAFFGQGTRLTVV.

The genes are TRBV7-2 and TRBJ2-5; D is unresolved. Trimming stripped 4 bases from V and 5 bases from J, with 5 bases between. This CDR3 has 11 residues. Germline CDR1 and CDR2: SGHTA and FQGNSA. The CDR3 is CASSSQETQYF. DNA for the CDR3: TGTGCCAGCAGCTCCCAGGAGACCCAGTACTTC.

The rearrangement uses TRBV19 and TRBJ2-1, with 11 bases identical to TRBD1. V shed 4 bases, J shed 9 bases, and the junction held 8 bases outside the gene matches. From germline, CDR1 is LNHDA and CDR2 SQIVND (reference sequence). The CDR3 has 15 amino acids. The DNA of the CDR3 is TGTGCCAGTAGTACCCGGACAGGGGGCCGGGGTGAGCAGTTCTTC. Amino acid sequence: CASSTRTGGRGEQFF.

The chain employs TRBV11-2 and TRBJ2-7, with D tentatively TRBD1 (6 bases). Germline lookup yields CDR1 SGHAT and CDR2 FQNNGV. The CDR3 is 14 residues long. The germline V and J ends were trimmed by 5 bases and 1 base, with 12 bases remaining between them. The CDR3 spells CASSMDRGSYEQYF. CDR3 coding DNA: TGTGCCAGCAGCATGGACAGAGGGTCCTACGAGCAGTACTTC.

The chain carries TRBV11-3 and TRBJ2-2; 10 bases match TRBD2. The J segment lost 6 bases and the V segment lost 5 bases, leaving 9 bases of the junction unmatched. This CDR3 has 16 residues. Germline V CDR1 and CDR2: SGHNT, YENEEA. DNA for the CDR3: TGTGCCAGCAGCCCCAAGCGGGGGGGCCGAGCCGGGGAGCTGTTTTTT. Translating gives CASSPKRGGRAGELFF.

The rearrangement uses TRBV18 and TRBJ1-2, with 8 bases that match TRBD1. The CDR3 totals 16 residues. In germline, CDR1 is KGHSH, CDR2 LQKENI. The trim removed 6 bases at V and 4 bases at J, leaving 13 bases unmatched. CDR3 DNA sequence: TGTGCCAGCTCGCCAAGTCCGGGACAGGCTGTCTATGGCTACACCTTC. Residues: CASSPSPGQAVYGYTF.

This chain links TRBV5-6 with TRBJ1-4; no clear D gene. The germline gives CDR1 SGHDT, CDR2 YYEEEE. V lost 0 bases and J lost 4, with 7 bases in between. There are 14 residues in the CDR3. The CDR3 spells CASSLGLINEKLFF. Here the CDR3 DNA reads TGTGCCAGCAGCTTGGGTTTGATTAATGAAAAACTGTTTTTT.

The genes are TRBV6-5 and TRBJ1-1; 8 nucleotides align to TRBD1. Germline V gene sequence: CDR1 MNHEY, CDR2 SVGAGI. Trimming removed 4 bases from V and 4 bases from J; junction bases left unmatched: 8. This CDR3 spans 15 amino acids. Here the CDR3 reads CASSSLGQGATEAFF. CDR3 DNA sequence: TGTGCCAGCAGTTCCCTAGGACAGGGTGCCACTGAAGCTTTCTTT.

This clone was found once. J is TRBJ2-1 and V is TRBV6-5; a weak D match, TRBD2 (6 bases). Trimming took 9 bases from V and 5 from J, leaving 14 bases between them. In germline, CDR1 is MNHEY, CDR2 SVGAGI. This CDR3 is 13 amino acids long. CDR3 residues: CASRTPGDNEQFF. The CDR3 coding sequence is TGTGCCAGTAGAACGCCGGGGGACAATGAGCAGTTCTTC.

The gene calls are TRBV7-2 and TRBJ2-7; unclear D gene. The germline V and J ends were trimmed by 1 base and 1 base, with 8 bases remaining between them. The germline V gene has CDR1 SGHTA and CDR2 FQGNSA. CDR3 size: 14 residues. The CDR3 spells CASSLVAGSYEQYF. DNA of the CDR3: TGTGCCAGCAGCTTAGTAGCTGGGTCCTACGAGCAGTACTTC.

V is TRBV5-4 and J is TRBJ2-5; no clear D gene. Germline V gene sequence: CDR1 SGHNT, CDR2 YYREEE (reference sequence). With 0 bases removed from V and 0 bases from J, the gap between germline ends came to 6 bases. This CDR3 has 14 amino acids. The CDR3 region has the DNA TGTGCCAGCAGCTTGGATCCAGACCAAGAGACCCAGTACTTC. Residues: CASSLDPDQETQYF.

This chain connects TRBV2 to TRBJ2-5, with D perhaps matching TRBD1 (5 bases). V lost 7 bases and J 4 bases, leaving 25 bases between the germline ends. The CDR3 runs to 17 residues. The germline V gene has CDR1 SNHLY and CDR2 FYNNEI. The CDR3: CASTRQSSLLSAETQYF. CDR3 nucleotides: TGTGCCAGCACCAGACAGTCCTCCCTGCTCAGTGCAGAGACCCAGTACTTC.

This clone was detected once. The chain carries TRBV19 and TRBJ2-4; 8 positions agree with TRBD1. Trimming removed 8 bases from V and 7 bases from J; junction bases left unmatched: 10. The CDR3 extends over 14 amino acids. Germline CDR1 LNHDA, CDR2 SQIVND (reference sequence). Here the CDR3 DNA reads TGTGCCAGTGGGACACAGGGGGTAGGTAACATTCAGTACTTC. Residues: CASGTQGVGNIQYF.

The chain uses TRBV28 and TRBJ1-5; no reliable D call. In germline, CDR1 is MDHEN, CDR2 SYDVKM. V was pared by 3 bases and J by 7 bases, with 7 bases between. The CDR3 runs to 12 residues. CDR3 sequence: CASSFGEQPQHF. The CDR3, as DNA: TGTGCCAGCAGTTTTGGGGAGCAGCCCCAGCATTTT.

A few counts support this clone. This chain joins TRBV27 and TRBJ2-7, with 7 bases matching TRBD2. CDR1 and CDR2 from the germline V gene are MNHEY and SMNVEV (reference sequence). The CDR3 length is 15 residues. Germline trimming cut 0 bases from V and 4 bases from J; bases unmatched to any gene: 6. As DNA, the CDR3 is TGTGCCAGCAGTTTATCGGCAAGCGGGACGTACGAGCAGTACTTC. Encoded protein: CASSLSASGTYEQYF.

The V gene is TRBV19, the J gene TRBJ2-2; 10 bases are shared with TRBD1. The V segment lost 3 bases and the J segment 7 bases; nucleotides outside the gene matches: 8. The CDR3 extends over 16 amino acids. In germline, CDR1 is LNHDA, CDR2 SQIVND (reference sequence). The chain's CDR3 is CASSIKWTGGIGELFF. The DNA of the CDR3 is TGTGCCAGTAGTATTAAGTGGACAGGGGGAATCGGGGAGCTGTTTTTT.